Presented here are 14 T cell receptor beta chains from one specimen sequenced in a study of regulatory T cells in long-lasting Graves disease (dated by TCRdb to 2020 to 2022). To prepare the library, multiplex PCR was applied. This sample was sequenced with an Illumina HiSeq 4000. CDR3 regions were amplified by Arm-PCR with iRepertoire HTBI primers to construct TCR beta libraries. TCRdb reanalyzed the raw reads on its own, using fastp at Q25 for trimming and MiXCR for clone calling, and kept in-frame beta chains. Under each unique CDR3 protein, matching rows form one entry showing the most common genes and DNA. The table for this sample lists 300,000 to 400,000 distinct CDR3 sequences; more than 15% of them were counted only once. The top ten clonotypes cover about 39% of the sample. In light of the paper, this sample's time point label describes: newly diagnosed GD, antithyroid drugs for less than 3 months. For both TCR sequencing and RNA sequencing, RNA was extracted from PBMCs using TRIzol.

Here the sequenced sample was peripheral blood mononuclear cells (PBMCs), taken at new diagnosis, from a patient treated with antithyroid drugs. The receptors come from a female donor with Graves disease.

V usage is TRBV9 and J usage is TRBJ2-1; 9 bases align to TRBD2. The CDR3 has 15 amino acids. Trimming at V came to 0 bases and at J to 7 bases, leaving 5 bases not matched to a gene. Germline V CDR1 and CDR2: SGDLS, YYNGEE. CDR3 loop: CASSVELAGINEQFF. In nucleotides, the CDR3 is TGTGCCAGCAGCGTAGAACTAGCGGGTATTAATGAGCAGTTCTTC.

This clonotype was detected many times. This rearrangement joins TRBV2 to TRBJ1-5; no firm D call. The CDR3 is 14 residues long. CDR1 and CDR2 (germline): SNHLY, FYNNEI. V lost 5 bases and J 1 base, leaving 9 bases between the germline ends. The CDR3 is CASSHDASNQPQHF. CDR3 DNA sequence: TGTGCCAGCAGTCATGACGCCAGCAATCAGCCCCAGCATTTT. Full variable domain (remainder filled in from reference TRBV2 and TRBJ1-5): EPEVTQTPSHQVTQMGQEVILRCVPISNHLYFYWYRQILGQKVEFLVSFYNNEISEKSEIFDDQFSVERPDGSNFTLKIRSTKLEDSAMYFCASSHDASNQPQHFGDGTRLSIL.

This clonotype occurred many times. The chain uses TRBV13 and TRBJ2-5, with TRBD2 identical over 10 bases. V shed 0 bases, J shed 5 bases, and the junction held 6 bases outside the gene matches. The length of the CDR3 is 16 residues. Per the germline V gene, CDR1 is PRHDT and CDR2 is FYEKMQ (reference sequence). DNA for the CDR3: TGTGCCAGCAGCTTAGGCGGGCTAGCGGGAGATGAGACCCAGTACTTC. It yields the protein CASSLGGLAGDETQYF.

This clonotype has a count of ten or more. CDR3 region: CASIPMDVRATQYF. The CDR3 DNA follows: TGTGCCAGCATACCGATGGACGTCAGGGCGACCCAGTACTTC. The V and J genes are TRBV7-3 and TRBJ2-5; weak D call: TRBD1 (5 bases). The CDR3 is 14 amino acids. Germline V gene lookup returns CDR1 SGHTA and CDR2 FQGTGA. V lost 7 bases and J 7 bases, leaving 19 bases between the germline ends.

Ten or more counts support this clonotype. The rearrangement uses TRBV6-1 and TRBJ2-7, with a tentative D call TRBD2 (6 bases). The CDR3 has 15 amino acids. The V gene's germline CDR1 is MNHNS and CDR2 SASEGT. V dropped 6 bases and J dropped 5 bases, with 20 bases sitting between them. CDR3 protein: CASRVSIIGGNEQYF. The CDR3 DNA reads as TGTGCCAGCAGGGTCAGTATAATCGGAGGGAACGAGCAGTACTTC.

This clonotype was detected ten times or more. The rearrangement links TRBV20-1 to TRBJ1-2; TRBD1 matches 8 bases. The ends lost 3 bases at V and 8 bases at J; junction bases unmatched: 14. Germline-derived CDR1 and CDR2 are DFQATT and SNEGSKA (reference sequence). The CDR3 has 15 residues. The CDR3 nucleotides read TGCAGTGCTAGTGCCCCCGGGACAGGCTCCAGGGGCTACACCTTC. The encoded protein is CSASAPGTGSRGYTF.

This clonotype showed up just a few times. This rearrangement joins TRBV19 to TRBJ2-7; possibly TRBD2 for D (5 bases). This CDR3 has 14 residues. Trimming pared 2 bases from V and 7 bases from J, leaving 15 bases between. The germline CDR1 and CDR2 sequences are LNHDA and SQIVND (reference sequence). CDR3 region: CASSIFTGTWEQYF. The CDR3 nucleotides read TGTGCCAGTAGTATATTTACGGGAACGTGGGAGCAGTACTTC.

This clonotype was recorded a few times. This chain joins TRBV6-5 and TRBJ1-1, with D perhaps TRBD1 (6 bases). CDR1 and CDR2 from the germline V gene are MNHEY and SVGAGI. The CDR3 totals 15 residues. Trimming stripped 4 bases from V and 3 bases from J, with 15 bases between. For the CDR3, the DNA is TGTGCCAGCAGTTCGACCGATGACAGGTACACTGAAGCTTTCTTT. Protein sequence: CASSSTDDRYTEAFF.

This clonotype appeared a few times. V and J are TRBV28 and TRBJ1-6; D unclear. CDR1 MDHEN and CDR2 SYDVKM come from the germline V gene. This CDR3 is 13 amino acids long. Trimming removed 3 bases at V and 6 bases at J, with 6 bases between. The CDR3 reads CASSFGINSPLHF. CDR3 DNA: TGTGCCAGCAGTTTCGGCATTAATTCACCCCTCCACTTT.

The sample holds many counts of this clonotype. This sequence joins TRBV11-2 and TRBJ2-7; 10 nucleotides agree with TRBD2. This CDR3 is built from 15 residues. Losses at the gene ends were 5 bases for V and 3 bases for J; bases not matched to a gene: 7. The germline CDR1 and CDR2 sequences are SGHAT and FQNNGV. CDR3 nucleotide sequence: TGTGCCAGCAGCCAAAAGTGGACTAGCGGCTACGAGCAGTACTTC. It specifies CASSQKWTSGYEQYF.

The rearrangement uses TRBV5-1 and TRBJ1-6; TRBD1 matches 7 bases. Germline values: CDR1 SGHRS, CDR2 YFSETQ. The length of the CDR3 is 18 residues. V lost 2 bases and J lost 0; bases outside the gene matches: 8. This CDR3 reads CASSLAGQQPSYNSPLHF. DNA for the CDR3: TGCGCCAGCAGCTTAGCGGGACAGCAGCCCTCCTATAATTCACCCCTCCACTTT.

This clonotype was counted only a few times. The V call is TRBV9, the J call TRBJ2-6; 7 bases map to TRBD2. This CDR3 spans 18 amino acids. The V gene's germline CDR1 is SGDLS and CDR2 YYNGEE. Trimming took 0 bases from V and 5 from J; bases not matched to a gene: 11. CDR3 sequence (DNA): TGTGCCAGCAGCGTAGGAGAGGGAGGGAGTACCTGGGCCAACGTCCTGACTTTC. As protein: CASSVGEGGSTWANVLTF.

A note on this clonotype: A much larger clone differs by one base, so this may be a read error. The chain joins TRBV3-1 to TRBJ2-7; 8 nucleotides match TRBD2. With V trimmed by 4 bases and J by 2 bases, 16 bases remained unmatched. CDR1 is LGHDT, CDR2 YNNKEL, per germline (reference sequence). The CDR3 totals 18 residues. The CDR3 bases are TGTGCCAGCAGCCCGCAAGATCTCGGAATAGCGGGACCCTACGAGCAGTACTTC. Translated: CASSPQDLGIAGPYEQYF.

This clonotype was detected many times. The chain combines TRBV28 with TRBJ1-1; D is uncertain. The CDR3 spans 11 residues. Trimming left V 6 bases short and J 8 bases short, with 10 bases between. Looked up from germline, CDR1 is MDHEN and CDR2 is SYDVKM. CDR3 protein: CASSTDPEAFF. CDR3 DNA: TGTGCCAGCAGCACAGACCCCGAAGCTTTCTTT.